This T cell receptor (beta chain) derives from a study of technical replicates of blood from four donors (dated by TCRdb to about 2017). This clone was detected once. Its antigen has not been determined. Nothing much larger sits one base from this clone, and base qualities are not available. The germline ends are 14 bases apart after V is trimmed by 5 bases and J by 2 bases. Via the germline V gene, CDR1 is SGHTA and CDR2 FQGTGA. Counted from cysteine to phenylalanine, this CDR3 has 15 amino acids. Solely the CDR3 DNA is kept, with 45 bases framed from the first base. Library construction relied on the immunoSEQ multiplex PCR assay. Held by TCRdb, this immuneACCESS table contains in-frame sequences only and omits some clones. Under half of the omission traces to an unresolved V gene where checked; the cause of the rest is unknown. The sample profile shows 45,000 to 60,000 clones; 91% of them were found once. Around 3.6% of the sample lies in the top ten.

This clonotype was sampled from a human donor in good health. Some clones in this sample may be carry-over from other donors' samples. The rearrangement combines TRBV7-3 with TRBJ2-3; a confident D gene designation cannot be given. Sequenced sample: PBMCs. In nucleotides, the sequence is TGTGCCAGCAGCCCGTCGGGTCATACCACAGATACGCAGTATTTT. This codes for CASSPSGHTTDTQYF.